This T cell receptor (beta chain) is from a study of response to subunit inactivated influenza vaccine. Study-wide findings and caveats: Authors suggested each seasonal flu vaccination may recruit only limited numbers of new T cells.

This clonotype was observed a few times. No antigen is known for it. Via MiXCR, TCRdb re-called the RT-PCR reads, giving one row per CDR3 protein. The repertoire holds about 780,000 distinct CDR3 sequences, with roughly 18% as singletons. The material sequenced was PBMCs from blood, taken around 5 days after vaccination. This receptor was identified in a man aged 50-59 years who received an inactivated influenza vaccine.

CDR3 amino acids: CSAKIAGGPSEQYF. Written as DNA, the CDR3 is TGCAGTGCAAAGATAGCGGGAGGCCCTTCCGAGCAGTACTTC. This chain links TRBV20-1 with TRBJ2-7; TRBD2 aligns across 10 bases. The germline gives CDR1 DFQATT, CDR2 SNEGSKA (reference sequence). Trimming removed 6 bases from V and 6 bases from J; junction bases left unmatched: 11. This CDR3 spans 14 amino acids.